The 27 T cell receptor beta chains listed next were all sequenced from one sample in a study of monozygotic twins with inflammatory bowel disease. Following a re-call of the 5' RACE reads, TCRdb has one entry per CDR3 protein and lacks DNA. In all, the sample yields approximately 400,000 distinct CDR3 sequences. The sample comprised blood. Receptors were obtained from a human donor with ulcerative colitis or Crohn's disease, or a healthy co-twin of an affected twin (not recorded which).

The chain recombines TRBV20-1 with TRBJ2-2; with no DNA, the TCRdb D assignment of TRBD1 cannot be verified. CDR3 size: 15 residues. Germline values: CDR1 DFQATT, CDR2 SNEGSKA (reference sequence). The CDR3 spells CSARQPRGGTGELFF.

The chain employs TRBV12-3 or TRBV12-4 and TRBJ2-3; TCRdb picks TRBD2, but there is no DNA to check that call. CDR3 length equals 17 residues. This CDR3 reads CASSPRGSGVPFNTQYF.

The rearrangement uses TRBV20-1 and TRBJ2-7. The CDR3 covers 11 residues. Germline V gene lookup returns CDR1 DFQATT and CDR2 SNEGSKA (reference sequence). CDR3 protein: CSARVASEQYF.

The V and J genes are TRBV7-2 and TRBJ1-1; TCRdb gives TRBD1 as the D gene, but with no DNA this cannot be confirmed. Germline V gives CDR1 SGHTA, CDR2 FQGNSA. The CDR3 loop spans 16 amino acids. The CDR3 loop reads CASSLSGNSPVTEAFF. The variable domain in full, with the rest retrieved from reference TRBV7-2 and TRBJ1-1, is GAGVSQSPSNKVTEKGKDVELRCDPISGHTALYWYRQSLGQGLEFLIYFQGNSAPDKSGLPSDRFSAERTGGSVSTLTIQRTQQEDSAVYLCASSLSGNSPVTEAFFGQGTRLTVV.

This sequence joins TRBV5-1 and TRBJ2-5; checking the TCRdb D call of TRBD1 is not possible without DNA. From germline, CDR1 is SGHRS and CDR2 YFSETQ. This CDR3 is built from 17 residues. The CDR3 sequence is CASSSDAGGKFQETQYF. Supplemented by reference TRBV5-1 and TRBJ2-5, the full variable domain reads KAGVTQTPRYLIKTRGQQVTLSCSPISGHRSVSWYQQTPGQGLQFLFEYFSETQRNKGNFPGRFSGRQFSNSRSEMNVSTLELGDSALYLCASSSDAGGKFQETQYFGPGTRLLVL.

The gene calls are TRBV6-4 and TRBJ2-6. Germline CDR1 MRHNA, CDR2 SNTAGT. The CDR3 is 17 residues long. CDR3 sequence reads: CASSGPIGGSGANVLTF.

The chain joins TRBV7-2 to TRBJ2-5; TCRdb's D call of TRBD2 is untestable without DNA. Germline CDR1 SGHTA, CDR2 FQGNSA. The CDR3 covers 15 residues. The CDR3: CASSQAGGLLETQYF.

The chain has TRBV19 and TRBJ2-3; absent DNA, TCRdb's TRBD1 call cannot be checked. The germline gives CDR1 LNHDA, CDR2 SQIVND (reference sequence). CDR3 length equals 14 residues. CDR3 loop: CASSINPPWGTQYF. The full variable domain, in which reference TRBV19 and TRBJ2-3 provide the parts outside the CDR3, is DGGITQSPKYLFRKEGQNVTLSCEQNLNHDAMYWYRQDPGQGLRLIYYSQIVNDFQKGDIAEGYSVSREKKESFPLTVTSAQKNPTAFYLCASSINPPWGTQYFGPGTRLTVL.

CDR3: CASSPTGLAFSYEQYF. The chain links TRBV7-2 to TRBJ2-7; absent DNA, TCRdb's TRBD2 call cannot be checked. The CDR3 consists of 16 residues. CDR1 is SGHTA and CDR2 is FQGNSA in the germline V gene.

This chain uses TRBV18 with TRBJ1-4. Germline CDR1 is KGHSH and CDR2 is LQKENI. This CDR3 comprises 14 residues. Here the CDR3 reads CASSPPSNGEKLFF.

The chain joins TRBV7-9 to TRBJ1-1. Per germline, CDR1 SEHNR and CDR2 FQNEAQ (reference sequence). There are 15 residues in the CDR3. CDR3 in amino acids: CASTPAAGEYTEAFF.

The chain is built from TRBV5-1 and TRBJ2-3; the TCRdb call, TRBD2, lacks DNA for checking. The CDR3 consists of 16 residues. CDR1 and CDR2 (germline): SGHRS, YFSETQ. The CDR3 is CASSLRGLRSTDTQYF. The full variable domain, in which reference TRBV5-1 and TRBJ2-3 provide the parts outside the CDR3, is KAGVTQTPRYLIKTRGQQVTLSCSPISGHRSVSWYQQTPGQGLQFLFEYFSETQRNKGNFPGRFSGRQFSNSRSEMNVSTLELGDSALYLCASSLRGLRSTDTQYFGPGTRLTVL.

The chain is built from TRBV2 and TRBJ2-2; the D call of TRBD1 rests on TCRdb alone, since no DNA is present to check it. The CDR3 is made up of 14 amino acids. Germline CDR1 is SNHLY and CDR2 is FYNNEI. The CDR3 region is CASMLGGFNGELFF. The full variable domain, its missing parts supplied by reference TRBV2 and TRBJ2-2, is EPEVTQTPSHQVTQMGQEVILRCVPISNHLYFYWYRQILGQKVEFLVSFYNNEISEKSEIFDDQFSVERPDGSNFTLKIRSTKLEDSAMYFCASMLGGFNGELFFGEGSRLTVL.

The chain combines TRBV7-8 with TRBJ1-1. The CDR3 covers 18 residues. Germline CDR1 SGHVS, CDR2 FQNEAQ. CDR3 sequence reads: CASSLLTGVSALNTEAFF. The full variable domain, completed using reference TRBV7-8 and TRBJ1-1, is GAGVSQSPRYKVAKRGQDVALRCDPISGHVSLFWYQQALGQGPEFLTYFQNEAQLDKSGLPSDRFFAERPEGSVSTLKIQRTQQEDSAVYLCASSLLTGVSALNTEAFFGQGTRLTVV.

The chain uses TRBV5-1 and TRBJ1-1. The CDR3 totals 15 residues. In germline, CDR1 is SGHRS, CDR2 YFSETQ. CDR3 region: CASSLVVSTNTEAFF. The complete variable domain, with remaining parts taken from reference TRBV5-1 and TRBJ1-1, reads KAGVTQTPRYLIKTRGQQVTLSCSPISGHRSVSWYQQTPGQGLQFLFEYFSETQRNKGNFPGRFSGRQFSNSRSEMNVSTLELGDSALYLCASSLVVSTNTEAFFGQGTRLTVV.

This chain links TRBV5-1 with TRBJ2-6. Germline V lookup: CDR1 SGHRS, CDR2 YFSETQ. The CDR3 spans 14 residues. The CDR3: CASTFGSGANVLTF.

The chain joins TRBV9 to TRBJ2-7. The CDR3 is 15 amino acids. CDR1 is SGDLS and CDR2 is YYNGEE in the germline V gene. CDR3 sequence reads: CASSVRSGSSYEQYF.

The chain joins TRBV2 to TRBJ2-7. Germline V gene lookup returns CDR1 SNHLY and CDR2 FYNNEI. The CDR3 runs 12 residues. This chain's CDR3 is CASRDRFHEQYF.

The gene calls are TRBV19 and TRBJ2-7. This CDR3 region has 15 residues. CDR1 LNHDA and CDR2 SQIVND come from the germline V gene (reference sequence). This CDR3 reads CASSGQALLSYEQYF.

The rearrangement joins TRBV5-1 to TRBJ1-4; TCRdb's D gene call, TRBD1, goes unchecked for lack of DNA. CDR3 size: 14 residues. Germline V gene lookup returns CDR1 SGHRS and CDR2 YFSETQ. Here the CDR3 reads CASSVGRGDEKLFF.

The V call is TRBV24-1, the J call TRBJ2-3; the TCRdb call, TRBD2, lacks DNA for checking. This CDR3 has 15 residues. Germline V gene lookup returns CDR1 KGHDR and CDR2 SFDVKD. The CDR3: CATSDGPSGTDTQYF.

The J gene is TRBJ2-7, the V gene TRBV3-1; TCRdb lists TRBD1, though no DNA is available to test this call. This CDR3 contains 15 residues. Germline V gives CDR1 LGHDT, CDR2 YNNKEL (reference sequence). The CDR3 protein is CASSLPGQGTNEQYF.

J is TRBJ1-1 and V is TRBV4-3. The CDR3 runs 16 residues. Per the germline V gene, CDR1 is LGHNA and CDR2 is YSLEER. The CDR3 loop is CASSQDARTADTEAFF.

The CDR3 loop is CSARTSSSYEQYF. The chain recombines TRBV20-1 with TRBJ2-7. CDR1 and CDR2 from the germline V gene are DFQATT and SNEGSKA (reference sequence). This CDR3 is 13 amino acids long.

The V call is TRBV20-1, the J call TRBJ2-2. The CDR3 extends over 13 amino acids. CDR1 DFQATT and CDR2 SNEGSKA come from the germline V gene (reference sequence). The CDR3 sequence is CSARMVVAGELFF.

The rearrangement uses TRBV20-1 and TRBJ2-3. The CDR3 is 13 residues long. Germline CDR1 is DFQATT and CDR2 is SNEGSKA (reference sequence). Here the CDR3 reads CSGGLLDTDTQYF.

V gene TRBV5-1 combines with J gene TRBJ2-5; TCRdb outputs TRBD1, but without DNA this stays unchecked. Germline V CDR1 and CDR2: SGHRS, YFSETQ. This CDR3 is 14 amino acids long. The CDR3 loop is CASSLSTGPETQYF. The full variable domain, with the rest looked up from reference TRBV5-1 and TRBJ2-5, is KAGVTQTPRYLIKTRGQQVTLSCSPISGHRSVSWYQQTPGQGLQFLFEYFSETQRNKGNFPGRFSGRQFSNSRSEMNVSTLELGDSALYLCASSLSTGPETQYFGPGTRLLVL.